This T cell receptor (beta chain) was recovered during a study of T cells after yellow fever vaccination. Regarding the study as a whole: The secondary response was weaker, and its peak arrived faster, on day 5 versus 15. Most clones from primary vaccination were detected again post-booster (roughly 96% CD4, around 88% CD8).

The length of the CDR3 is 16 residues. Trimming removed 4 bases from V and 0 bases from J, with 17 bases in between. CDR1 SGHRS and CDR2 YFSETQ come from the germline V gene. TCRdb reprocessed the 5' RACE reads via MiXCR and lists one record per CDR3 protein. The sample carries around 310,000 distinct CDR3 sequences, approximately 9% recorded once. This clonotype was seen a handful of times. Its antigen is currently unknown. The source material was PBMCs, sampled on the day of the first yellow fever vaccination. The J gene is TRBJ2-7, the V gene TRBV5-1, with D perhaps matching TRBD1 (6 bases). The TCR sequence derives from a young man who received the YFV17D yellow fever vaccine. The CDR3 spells CASSLKGQGLSYEQYF. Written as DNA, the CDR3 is TGCGCCAGCAGCCTTAAAGGGCAGGGGCTCTCCTACGAGCAGTACTTC.